The 12 T cell receptor beta chains in this list originate from one sample, sequenced in a study of chemoradiotherapy in HPV16-positive cancers. Produced via immunoSEQ multiplex PCR; TCRdb's table is partial and in-frame only. The table records around 6,500 clones, less than 80% of them present only once. This material consisted of tumor tissue, taken from a patient who underwent chemoradiotherapy. The receptors originated from a human donor with HPV-associated anogenital cancer.

The table lists this clone with a count of one. V usage is TRBV27 and J usage is TRBJ1-2; 7 positions agree with TRBD1. The CDR3 is 14 amino acids. The germline V gene has CDR1 MNHEY and CDR2 SMNVEV (reference sequence). The J segment lost 4 bases and the V segment lost 2 bases, leaving 4 bases of the junction unmatched. CDR3 amino acids: CASSLNRGTYGYTF. The CDR3 coding sequence is TGTGCCAGCAGTTTAAACAGGGGTACCTATGGCTACACCTTC.

This clone has just a few counts. The chain carries TRBV15 and TRBJ2-5; D unresolved. There are 16 residues in the CDR3. Germline V gives CDR1 LNHNV, CDR2 YYDKDF (reference sequence). The V gene lost 0 bases and the J gene lost 0 bases, with 11 bases spanning the gap. In DNA, the CDR3 is TGTGCCACCAGCAGAGATCTAGGATGGTACCAAGAGACCCAGTACTTC. Encoded protein: CATSRDLGWYQETQYF.

This rearrangement joins TRBV7-2 to TRBJ1-1; 7 bases match TRBD1. The CDR3 has 16 residues. With 5 bases clipped from V and 1 base from J, the junction kept 10 bases outside the gene matches. Germline CDR1 and CDR2: SGHTA and FQGNSA. The CDR3 DNA is TGTGCCAGCAGCCCCAGACAGGGATTAACGAACACTGAAGCTTTCTTT. Protein product: CASSPRQGLTNTEAFF.

The CDR3 reads CASSPGADSNQPQHF. The CDR3 DNA reads as TGTGCCAGCAGCCCAGGGGCCGACAGCAATCAGCCCCAGCATTTT. The chain recombines TRBV2 with TRBJ1-5, with D possibly being TRBD1 (6 bases). With 6 bases removed from V and 1 base from J, the gap between germline ends came to 13 bases. The CDR3 is made up of 15 amino acids. CDR1 SNHLY and CDR2 FYNNEI come from the germline V gene.

The gene calls are TRBV5-6 and TRBJ2-7; no reliable D call. Trimming removed 1 base at V and 1 base at J, with 12 bases between. The CDR3 is made up of 15 amino acids. Germline assignment: CDR1 SGHDT and CDR2 YYEEEE. CDR3 sequence (DNA): TGTGCCAGCAGCTTGTATCCAGGTGGATCCTACGAGCAGTACTTC. Translation: CASSLYPGGSYEQYF.

The chain is built from TRBV5-1 and TRBJ2-7, with D possibly matching TRBD2 (6 bases). V shed 5 bases and J shed 4 bases, with 13 bases lying between them. CDR3 length equals 13 residues. CDR1 is SGHRS, CDR2 YFSETQ, per germline. CDR3 residues: CASRRDDAYEQYF. The DNA of the CDR3 is TGCGCCAGCAGGCGGGACGACGCTTACGAGCAGTACTTC.

The chain carries TRBV5-6 and TRBJ2-7; no definite D call. The CDR3 is made up of 9 amino acids. CDR1 is SGHDT, CDR2 YYEEEE, per germline. The CDR3 loop is CASTKGRSV. CDR3 DNA sequence: TGTGCCAGCACCAAAGGTAGATCGGTC.

This chain connects TRBV9 to TRBJ1-2; TRBD1 agrees at 7 bases. The germline gives CDR1 SGDLS, CDR2 YYNGEE. The CDR3 has 15 residues. Trimming removed 0 bases from V and 4 bases from J; junction bases left unmatched: 6. Here the CDR3 reads CASSVVAGGAYGYTF. The DNA for the CDR3 is TGTGCCAGCAGCGTAGTGGCAGGGGGGGCCTATGGCTACACCTTC.

This chain joins TRBV5-1 and TRBJ2-1, with TRBD2 matching 11 bases. Germline V CDR1 and CDR2: SGHRS, YFSETQ. V trimming: 5 bases; J trimming: 3 bases; junction bases outside the gene matches: 13. This CDR3 has 18 amino acids. CDR3 sequence: CASRRTGSTSGVYNEQFF. The CDR3 DNA follows: TGCGCCAGCAGACGGACAGGATCGACTAGCGGGGTCTACAATGAGCAGTTCTTC.

The genes are TRBV6-1 and TRBJ2-7; no reliable D call. The V end was cut by 2 bases, the J end by 9 bases, with 11 bases between. The CDR3 is 12 amino acids. CDR1 is MNHNS and CDR2 is SASEGT in the germline V gene. For the CDR3, the DNA is TGTGCCAGCAGTGAACTCATCTTGGGGCAGTACTTC. This translates into CASSELILGQYF.

The rearrangement joins TRBV28 to TRBJ1-6; D uncertain. Germline V gene sequence: CDR1 MDHEN, CDR2 SYDVKM. V was shortened by 3 bases and J by 7 bases, with 16 bases between the two germline ends. The length of the CDR3 is 16 residues. The CDR3 spells CASSLTGMAGNSPLHF. Here the CDR3 DNA reads TGTGCCAGCAGTTTGACCGGGATGGCGGGCAATTCACCCCTCCACTTT.

This clone was seen just once. The gene calls are TRBV18 and TRBJ2-7; 14 nucleotides match TRBD2. J gave up 2 bases and V 0 bases, and 3 bases lay outside the gene matches. The CDR3 is 17 amino acids. Per the germline V gene, CDR1 is KGHSH and CDR2 is LQKENI. The CDR3 loop reads CASSPPGTSGGPYEQYF. For the CDR3, the DNA is TGTGCCAGCTCACCACCAGGGACTAGCGGGGGCCCCTACGAGCAGTACTTC.